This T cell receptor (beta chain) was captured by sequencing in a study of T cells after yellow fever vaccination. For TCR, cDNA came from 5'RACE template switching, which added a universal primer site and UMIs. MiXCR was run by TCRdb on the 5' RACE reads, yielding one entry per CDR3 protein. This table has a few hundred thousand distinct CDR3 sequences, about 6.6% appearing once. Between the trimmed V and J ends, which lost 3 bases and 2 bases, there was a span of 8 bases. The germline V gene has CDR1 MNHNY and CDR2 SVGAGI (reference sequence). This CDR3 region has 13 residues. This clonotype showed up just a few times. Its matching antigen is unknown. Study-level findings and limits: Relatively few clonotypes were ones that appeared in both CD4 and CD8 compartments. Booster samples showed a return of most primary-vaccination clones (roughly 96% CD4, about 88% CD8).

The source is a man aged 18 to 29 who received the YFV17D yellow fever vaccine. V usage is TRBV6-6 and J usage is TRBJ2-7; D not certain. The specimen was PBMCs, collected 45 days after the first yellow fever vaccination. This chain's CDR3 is CASSYVRPYEQYF. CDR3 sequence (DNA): TGTGCCAGCAGTTATGTCCGACCCTACGAGCAGTACTTC.